This T cell receptor (beta chain) was identified in a study of shared clonotypes between healthy human individuals. Turning to the study itself: The plates for each donor numbered three CD4 naive, three CD4 memory, two CD8 naive and one CD8 memory. Regarding the study as a whole: Clonotype sharing across several donors was observed for about 5.5% of naive CD4 clonotypes.

Recent vaccinations or acute infections were absent in the healthy HIV-negative adult donors. In the case of this clone: What it recognizes is unknown.

CDR1 and CDR2 from the germline V gene are SGHAT and FQNNGV. The CDR3 covers 15 residues. V lost 5 bases and J 2 bases, leaving 14 bases between the germline ends. Generated by immunoSEQ multiplex PCR, the TCRdb table keeps only in-frame clones and is missing some. The repertoire holds approximately 95,000 clones, with roughly two thirds as singletons. The sequenced material came from memory CD8+ T cells sorted from blood. As to subset: CD45RO+ cells pooled with CCR7-negative TemRA cells. The clonotype was recovered from a man younger than 45 in good health. V usage is TRBV11-2 and J usage is TRBJ2-3, with D perhaps TRBD1 (6 bases). The CDR3 coding sequence is TGTGCCAGCAGCCCTTGGCCAGGGGTCACAGATACGCAGTATTTT. Protein sequence: CASSPWPGVTDTQYF. Supplemented by reference TRBV11-2 and TRBJ2-3, the full variable domain reads EAGVAQSPRYKIIEKRQSVAFWCNPISGHATLYWYQQILGQGPKLLIQFQNNGVVDDSQLPKDRFSAERLKGVDSTLKIQPAKLEDSAVYLCASSPWPGVTDTQYFGPGTRLTVL.